The 10 T cell receptor beta chains given below trace back to one sample, sequenced in a study of blood T cell repertoires in COVID-19. Profiling relied on immunoSEQ multiplex PCR, and the TCRdb table lists in-frame clones only, not all of them. The sample holds approximately 76,000 clones, approximately 86% seen once. Sequencing input: peripheral blood. These receptors all stem from a woman aged 60 to 75 with acute or convalescent COVID-19.

This chain connects TRBV10-3 to TRBJ1-4; weak D call: TRBD1 (6 bases). The CDR3 consists of 19 residues. Per germline, CDR1 ENHRY and CDR2 SYGVKD. The V end lost 9 bases, the J end lost 0 bases, and 26 bases lay between the germline ends. CDR3 sequence (DNA): TGTGCCATAAGGTTACGGCAGGGGATTCAATTCACAACTAATGAAAAACTGTTTTTT. This encodes CAIRLRQGIQFTTNEKLFF.

This sequence joins TRBV7-3 and TRBJ1-1, with D possibly being TRBD1 (5 bases). V was cut by 5 bases and J by 0 bases, with 7 bases left in between. The CDR3 covers 13 residues. CDR1 and CDR2 from the germline V gene are SGHTA and FQGTGA. The CDR3 is CASSRQMNTEAFF. The CDR3 region has the DNA TGTGCCAGCAGCAGACAGATGAACACTGAAGCTTTCTTT.

V usage is TRBV4-3 and J usage is TRBJ1-2, with D possibly matching TRBD1 (6 bases). The CDR3 is 16 amino acids. V shed 4 bases and J shed 6 bases, with 21 bases lying between them. Per germline, CDR1 LGHNA and CDR2 YSLEER. The chain's CDR3 is CASSRVIQGEGDGYTF. Here the CDR3 DNA reads TGCGCCAGCAGCCGGGTCATACAGGGCGAAGGGGATGGCTACACCTTC.

V gene TRBV28 combines with J gene TRBJ1-2, with a possible D match to TRBD1 (5 bases). In germline, CDR1 is MDHEN, CDR2 SYDVKM. This CDR3 contains 13 residues. Trimming stripped 5 bases from V and 5 bases from J, with 12 bases between. As DNA, the CDR3 is TGTGCCAGCAGTCAGGGTAGGGGTTATGGCTACACCTTC. This translates into CASSQGRGYGYTF.

CDR3 nucleotides: TGTGCCAGCAGCCCACGGACAGGGGGCACAGATACGCAGTATTTT. Encoded protein: CASSPRTGGTDTQYF. The J gene is TRBJ2-3, the V gene TRBV11-3; the match to TRBD1 covers 9 bases. The CDR3 runs 15 residues. CDR1 SGHNT and CDR2 YENEEA come from the germline V gene. J was trimmed by 1 base and V by 5 bases; bases with no gene match: 4.

This chain uses TRBV5-1 with TRBJ1-2; D gene uncertain. The CDR3 loop spans 17 amino acids. The germline V gene has CDR1 SGHRS and CDR2 YFSETQ. The V end lost 0 bases, the J end lost 1 base, and 16 bases lay between the germline ends. The DNA for the CDR3 is TGCGCCAGCAGCTTGGCCCTAGACCCCCTGGATAACTATGGCTACACCTTC. Translation gives CASSLALDPLDNYGYTF.

The V gene is TRBV6-6, the J gene TRBJ1-4, with D uncertain. This CDR3 is 15 amino acids long. Germline V gene lookup returns CDR1 MNHNY and CDR2 SVGAGI (reference sequence). Deletions cut 5 bases from V and 8 bases from J, with 18 bases between. The CDR3 is CASSPLGVMREKLFF. CDR3 nucleotide sequence: TGTGCCAGCAGTCCCCTCGGGGTAATGAGGGAAAAACTGTTTTTT.

The V and J genes are TRBV10-3 and TRBJ1-1; 9 bases align to TRBD1. The germline gives CDR1 ENHRY, CDR2 SYGVKD. With 5 bases clipped from V and 1 base from J, the junction kept 5 bases outside the gene matches. CDR3 length equals 15 residues. The CDR3 region has the DNA TGTGCCATCAGTATACCGGGACAGGGGAACACTGAAGCTTTCTTT. Protein: CAISIPGQGNTEAFF.

In regard to this clone: The same CDR3 can be traced to other DNA sequences in this sample. This chain links TRBV2 with TRBJ2-7; 11 positions agree with TRBD2. The CDR3 spans 13 residues. Germline V CDR1 and CDR2: SNHLY, FYNNEI. V dropped 8 bases and J dropped 3; count of bases not matched to a gene: 3. The CDR3: CASSGTSGYEQYF. The DNA of the CDR3 is TGTGCCAGCTCCGGGACTAGCGGCTACGAGCAGTACTTC.

This clone was seen a few times. The chain recombines TRBV12-3 or TRBV12-4 with TRBJ2-1; D gene ambiguous. The CDR3 contains 13 residues. V was cut by 0 bases and J by 8 bases, with 8 bases left in between. DNA of the CDR3: TGTGCCAGCAGTTTAGCGCCCTTAGATGAGCAGTTCTTC. Protein: CASSLAPLDEQFF.